This T cell receptor (beta chain) was recorded in a study of response to subunit inactivated influenza vaccine (dated by TCRdb to between 2018 and 2020). Some background on the complete study: The study used deep quantitative T cell receptor repertoire profiling to track responses to a trivalent subunit inactivated influenza vaccine.

The investigation overall reported the following: According to the authors, only a limited number of new T cells may be recruited by each seasonal influenza vaccination.

Note on this clonotype: Its recognized antigen is unknown. No qualities accompany the bases; no much larger clone lies one base away.

The library was generated by RT-PCR. Sequencing relied on an Illumina HiSeq 2500. TCRdb reprocessed the public reads (quality trimming at Q25 with fastp, clone calling with MiXCR) and kept in-frame beta chains. For every CDR3 protein sequence, its rows merge into one entry that carries the most common genes and DNA. A total of about 780,000 distinct CDR3 sequences appear in this sample, around 18% of them only once. Approximately 11% of the sample goes to the ten largest clones. This receptor was taken from a man in his fifties who received an inactivated influenza vaccine. Donor details come from another sample of the same person, matched by shared clones. The sample in question was PBMCs from blood, obtained about 5 days after vaccination.

The nucleotide sequence reads as follows: TGTGCCAGCAGTTACTCGGAGGGGAGCTCTGGAAACACCATATATTTT. This codes for CASSYSEGSSGNTIYF. Recombination joined TRBV6-5 with TRBJ1-3; TRBD1 could be the D gene, as 5 bases match. Reading from cysteine to phenylalanine, the CDR3 counts 16 amino acids. The read is trimmed to its CDR3 DNA, 48 bases read in frame from base 1. The junction carries 9 bases between V and J, which are trimmed by 0 bases and 0 bases respectively. Via the germline V gene, CDR1 is MNHEY and CDR2 SVGAGI.